The T cell receptor beta chain under discussion was sequenced for a study of blood T cell repertoires in COVID-19. At the level of the study: The study drew acute and convalescent COVID-19 samples from the United States, Italy and Spain. The cDNA or gDNA used as material had been derived from T cells, B-cell-depleted T cells, or PBMCs.

Trimming at V came to 3 bases and at J to 4 bases, leaving 6 bases not matched to a gene. This CDR3 contains 15 residues. The V gene's germline CDR1 is SGHNT and CDR2 YYREEE (reference sequence). Methods used by the authors: The assay estimated nucleated cells by amplifying reference gene primers. Profiled with immunoSEQ multiplex PCR; TCRdb holds only in-frame clones, not every one. V, J and clone size reflect that table, while D and trimming were determined from the DNA. The data hold around 100,000 clones, with 70% to 90% observed a single time. Specimen: peripheral blood. The clonotype comes from a man aged 45-65 years in a cohort sampled during active COVID-19. The chain employs TRBV5-4 and TRBJ2-1; TRBD2 matches 8 bases. The CDR3 reads CASSSQSGGYNEQFF. For the CDR3, the DNA is TGTGCCAGCAGCTCACAGAGCGGGGGATACAATGAGCAGTTCTTC.